This T cell receptor (beta chain) was retrieved from a study of blood T cell repertoires in COVID-19 (dated by TCRdb to 2019 to 2021). Regarding the research as a whole: Collaborator samples came from the United States, Italy and Spain and covered acute and convalescent phases of COVID-19. The prospective study material was composed of cDNA or gDNA derived from T cells, B-cell-depleted T cells, or PBMCs. Deeply sampled blood TCRbeta repertoires from subjects exposed to, actively infected with, or recovered from COVID-19 were included in the dataset. The repertoires were made available in a free public database intended to serve as a resource for research on the immune response to SARS-CoV-2. Samples came from the ongoing ImmuneRACE study (first 160 participants) plus 1,254 subjects from 6 global collaborators. The sample metadata nearly always contained a de-identified subject ID, COVID-19 status, age in years and sex. Where HLA class I and class II types were available, the types were taken from metadata supplied by the sample provider, not from assay-based typing.

The CDR3 runs 14 residues from the cysteine to the phenylalanine. Of the read, only the CDR3 DNA is kept; its 42 bases are in frame from base 1. According to the germline V gene (reference sequence), CDR1 reads MNHEY and CDR2 reads SMNVEV. For this chain, trimming is 4 bases at the V end and 8 bases at the J end, and the number of junction bases without a gene match is 7. A word on this clone: Its antigen remains undetermined. The record has no base qualities; no much larger clone is one base away.

The paper's findings and limits, for the study overall: The amount of clinical and demographic metadata varied by source and participant and was provided uncurated.

Whole blood was collected in K2EDTA tubes by collaborating institutions according to the institutions' own protocols. For TCRbeta analysis, collaborators shipped samples in one of three forms: frozen whole blood, isolated PBMCs, or DNA extracted from either of those sample types. TCRbeta CDR3 regions were amplified from genomic DNA by means of the immunoSEQ Assay, a bias-controlled multiplex PCR. Per the source publication's procedure: Within the assay, amplification of reference gene primers was used to estimate how many nucleated cells each sample contained. To quantify the absolute abundance of each unique TCRbeta CDR3 rearrangement, sequence reads were collapsed and filtered. Productive Simpson clonality was computed per sample as the square root of Simpson's diversity index over productive rearrangements. Sourced from immuneACCESS, this table was stored by TCRdb with only in-frame sequences that have V and J called. A share of the clones is absent; for the studies checked, an unresolved V gene accounts for under half, and the remainder has no known explanation. The V and J calls and clone size are taken from that table; D and trimming were inferred from the DNA. In this sample the table shows over 110,000 clones, about 91% of which occur a single time. 28% of the sample comes from the top ten.

Material: peripheral blood. The TCR sequence derives from a human donor in a cohort sampled during active COVID-19. The chain joins TRBV27 to TRBJ2-1, with 8 bases matching TRBD2. The DNA reads as follows: TGTGCCAGCAGTTGGACTAGCCGCGGGGATGAGCAGTTCTTC. Translated, this is CASSWTSRGDEQFF.